Listed here are 22 T cell receptor beta chains from one sample, sequenced in a study of CD8 T cells in ankylosing spondylitis. TCRdb passed the 5' RACE reads through MiXCR, listing each CDR3 protein once. The sample lists fewer than 150,000 distinct CDR3 sequences, about 7% seen once, with 9.5% to 15% in the top ten. The sequenced material came from blood, either unsorted or a sorted T cell fraction (not recorded which). These receptors all stem from a female donor with ankylosing spondylitis or in good health (not recorded which).

Ten or more counts support this clonotype. This chain joins TRBV30 and TRBJ1-2; tentative D call: TRBD1 (5 bases). Germline assignment: CDR1 GTSNPN and CDR2 SVGIG (reference sequence). CDR3 length: 14 residues. The V end was cut by 3 bases, the J end by 4 bases, with 15 bases between. CDR3 in DNA: TGTGCCTGGAGCCCCCCGGGCGGGGCCTATGGCTACACCTTC. Encoded protein: CAWSPPGGAYGYTF.

This clonotype was seen repeatedly, ten times or more. The chain is built from TRBV7-6 and TRBJ2-1; 10 bases fit TRBD2. The CDR3 sequence is 14 residues long. V lost 7 bases to trimming and J lost 8 bases; unmatched junction nucleotides: 8. Germline V gives CDR1 SGHVS, CDR2 FNYEAQ. The CDR3 nucleotides are TGTGCCAGCACTACTAGCGGGGTCGGGGATGAGCAGTTCTTC. This gives the protein CASTTSGVGDEQFF.

This clonotype has a count of ten or more. The chain is built from TRBV5-6 and TRBJ1-4; the D gene is possibly TRBD1 (6 bases). V lost 4 bases, J lost 10 bases, and 20 bases lay in between. Per germline, CDR1 SGHDT and CDR2 YYEEEE. The length of the CDR3 is 15 residues. CDR3 in amino acids: CASSRGTASLGKLFF. CDR3 nucleotide sequence: TGTGCCAGCAGCAGGGGGACGGCCAGTCTGGGAAAACTGTTTTTT.

This clonotype was seen only a few times. This chain uses TRBV4-2 with TRBJ2-7; weak D call: TRBD1 (6 bases). Per germline, CDR1 LGHNA and CDR2 YNFKEQ. The CDR3 runs 16 residues. Trimming took off 0 bases at V and 2 bases at J, with 14 bases between the two ends. The CDR3 bases are TGTGCCAGCAGCCAAGATCTGGGGGCTTTACCCTACGAGCAGTACTTC. Protein: CASSQDLGALPYEQYF.

The CDR3 loop is CATSDFSSQETQYF. Here the CDR3 DNA reads TGTGCCACCAGTGATTTCAGCAGCCAAGAGACCCAGTACTTC. The chain uses TRBV24-1 and TRBJ2-5, with unresolved D. The CDR3 is made up of 14 amino acids. In germline, CDR1 is KGHDR, CDR2 SFDVKD. V lost 1 base, J lost 1 base, and 6 bases lay in between.

This clonotype was counted ten times or more. The V gene is TRBV10-3, the J gene TRBJ1-1, with D tentatively TRBD1 (5 bases). Trimming left V 3 bases short and J 1 base short, with 6 bases between. In germline, CDR1 is ENHRY, CDR2 SYGVKD. The CDR3 contains 13 residues. The CDR3 sequence: CAISDGQNTEAFF. In nucleotides, the CDR3 is TGTGCCATCAGTGATGGACAGAACACTGAAGCTTTCTTT.

This clonotype occurred many times. J is TRBJ2-7 and V is TRBV7-9; D remains ambiguous. Trimming took 5 bases from V and 6 from J, leaving 20 bases between them. Germline CDR1 is SEHNR and CDR2 is FQNEAQ (reference sequence). The CDR3 has 15 residues. In DNA, the CDR3 is TGTGCCAGCAGCCCATTGACGCCTAGTCGAGGCGAGCAGTACTTC. It encodes CASSPLTPSRGEQYF.

This clonotype was observed many times. The chain carries TRBV5-1 and TRBJ2-7, with 7 bases lining up with TRBD1. This CDR3 spans 14 amino acids. Looked up from germline, CDR1 is SGHRS and CDR2 is YFSETQ. The trim removed 4 bases at V and 3 bases at J, leaving 7 bases unmatched. CDR3 coding DNA: TGCGCCAGCAGCAGTTCGACAGGGAGCTACGAGCAGTACTTC. It codes for CASSSSTGSYEQYF.

V and J are TRBV5-1 and TRBJ2-2; 12 bases match TRBD2. Unmatched junction bases numbered 4, after V lost 4 bases and J lost 3 bases. This CDR3 region has 16 residues. Germline V lookup: CDR1 SGHRS, CDR2 YFSETQ. The CDR3 spells CASSPRLAGDTGELFF. The DNA for the CDR3 is TGCGCCAGCAGCCCACGACTAGCGGGGGACACCGGGGAGCTGTTTTTT.

This clonotype was counted at least ten times. This chain links TRBV5-6 with TRBJ1-5, with D possibly being TRBD1 (5 bases). The CDR3 loop spans 15 amino acids. V dropped 0 bases and J dropped 4 bases, with 11 bases sitting between them. CDR1 and CDR2 (germline): SGHDT, YYEEEE. CDR3 residues: CASSLEGAGNQPQHF. The DNA for the CDR3 is TGTGCCAGCAGCTTGGAAGGGGCCGGGAATCAGCCCCAGCATTTT.

Only a few counts were recorded for this clonotype. The rearrangement uses TRBV5-6 and TRBJ1-5; D gene uncertain. Per germline, CDR1 SGHDT and CDR2 YYEEEE. The V end was cut by 0 bases, the J end by 3 bases, with 1 base between. CDR3 length: 12 amino acids. CDR3 coding DNA: TGTGCCAGCAGCTTGGTCAATCAGCCCCAGCATTTT. Amino acid sequence: CASSLVNQPQHF.

This clonotype showed up many times. The chain has TRBV28 and TRBJ2-5; perhaps TRBD1 as D (5 bases). This CDR3 region has 16 residues. Germline V CDR1 and CDR2: MDHEN, SYDVKM. The ends were cut back, 5 bases at V and 0 bases at J, with 16 bases in the middle. The CDR3, as DNA: TGTGCCAGCAGTCCGTACTCGGACACCTACCAAGAGACCCAGTACTTC. It yields the protein CASSPYSDTYQETQYF.

This clonotype was seen repeatedly, ten times or more. The chain uses TRBV20-1 and TRBJ2-5, with 11 bases matching TRBD2. Germline V gene sequence: CDR1 DFQATT, CDR2 SNEGSKA (reference sequence). Germline trimming cut 5 bases from V and 5 bases from J; bases unmatched to any gene: 4. CDR3 size: 13 residues. The CDR3 is CSALAGGRETQYF. DNA for the CDR3: TGCAGTGCTCTAGCGGGGGGCAGGGAGACCCAGTACTTC.

This clonotype appeared many times. The chain has TRBV7-9 and TRBJ1-5; TRBD1 is a possible D gene (5 bases). The V gene's germline CDR1 is SEHNR and CDR2 FQNEAQ (reference sequence). Trimming shortened V by 6 bases and J by 0 bases, and 15 bases separated the two germline ends. This CDR3 has 16 residues. The CDR3 loop reads CASSSGGGSSNQPQHF. Here the CDR3 DNA reads TGTGCCAGCAGTTCTGGCGGGGGGAGTAGCAATCAGCCCCAGCATTTT.

This clonotype was seen at least ten times. CDR3 bases: TGTGCCAGCAAAAAGACTAGCGGGGGGGCGGATGAGCAGTTCTTC. Translated: CASKKTSGGADEQFF. This chain links TRBV2 with TRBJ2-1, with 14 positions matching TRBD2. The V gene's germline CDR1 is SNHLY and CDR2 FYNNEI. The CDR3 runs to 15 residues. Trimming removed 7 bases from V and 8 bases from J; junction bases left unmatched: 7.

This clonotype has at least ten counts. The V gene is TRBV20-1, the J gene TRBJ2-6, with a weak D call TRBD2 (6 bases). V was clipped by 6 bases and J by 4 bases, with 16 bases between them. CDR3 size: 15 residues. Germline V CDR1 and CDR2: DFQATT, SNEGSKA (reference sequence). The CDR3 loop reads CSAQGGGFGANVLTF. In DNA, the CDR3 is TGCAGTGCCCAAGGAGGAGGGTTCGGGGCCAACGTCCTGACTTTC.

This clonotype was detected many times. This chain joins TRBV9 and TRBJ2-7; D tentatively fits TRBD1 or TRBD2 (5 bases each). Germline loops: CDR1 SGDLS, CDR2 YYNGEE. The CDR3 runs to 14 residues. With 0 bases removed from V and 7 bases from J, the gap between germline ends came to 14 bases. In DNA, the CDR3 is TGTGCCAGCAGCGTAGAGGGGACGCTCGGGGAGCAGTACTTC. Protein sequence: CASSVEGTLGEQYF.

This clonotype was seen many times. The V call is TRBV18, the J call TRBJ2-1, with D possibly TRBD2 on 6 matching bases. Looked up from germline, CDR1 is KGHSH and CDR2 is LQKENI. V lost 3 bases and J lost 0, with 12 bases in between. The CDR3 spans 16 residues. CDR3 in DNA: TGTGCCAGCTCACCGCTAGACGGGAGCTCCTACAATGAGCAGTTCTTC. Protein: CASSPLDGSSYNEQFF.

This clonotype came up many times. The V and J genes are TRBV12-3 or TRBV12-4 and TRBJ1-1, with D maybe TRBD1 (6 bases). The CDR3 runs to 14 residues. V was shortened by 2 bases and J by 7 bases, with 14 bases between the two germline ends. CDR3 sequence (DNA): TGTGCCAGCAGTTTAACGGGGGGGCACGATGAAGCTTTCTTT. This sequence encodes CASSLTGGHDEAFF.

This clonotype showed up many times. The CDR3 here is CASSSGTLNEQFF. DNA for the CDR3: TGTGCCAGCAGTTCCGGGACTCTCAATGAGCAGTTCTTC. This chain links TRBV25-1 with TRBJ2-1; perhaps TRBD2 as D (6 bases). From germline, CDR1 is MGHDK and CDR2 SYGVNS. CDR3 length: 13 amino acids. The V and J ends lost 5 bases and 6 bases respectively, with 11 bases between them.

This clonotype was detected a few times. A read error may be the cause here, since a much bigger clone is one base away. The chain recombines TRBV5-1 with TRBJ1-5; D gene uncertain. From germline, CDR1 is SGHRS and CDR2 YFSETQ. Trimming shortened V by 0 bases and J by 3 bases, and 4 bases separated the two germline ends. The CDR3 is made up of 13 amino acids. For the CDR3, the DNA is TGCGCCAGCAGCTTGGGGGCCAATCAGCCCCAGCATTTT. Translated, it gives CASSLGANQPQHF.

CDR3: CASSLRLGHQNTEAFF. The CDR3 nucleotides are TGTGCCAGCAGCTTGAGGCTGGGACACCAAAACACTGAAGCTTTCTTT. V is TRBV7-9 and J is TRBJ1-1, with D tentatively TRBD1 (6 bases). Germline assignment: CDR1 SEHNR and CDR2 FQNEAQ (reference sequence). The CDR3 length is 16 residues. V lost 3 bases and J 2 bases, leaving 16 bases between the germline ends.